This T cell receptor beta chain was obtained from a study of response to subunit inactivated influenza vaccine. Study-level results: T cells newly recruited by each seasonal influenza vaccination are few, the authors suggested.

In TCRdb, the RT-PCR reads were re-called with MiXCR into one record per CDR3 protein. The sample has roughly 540,000 distinct CDR3 sequences, roughly 23% seen once. A word on this clonotype: What it recognizes is unknown.

The same specimen was also included in a second study, on T cells expressing NK-cell markers. From that paper: Beta-chain TCR cDNA was generated via 5'RACE template switching with UMIs. It was from sorted CD3+CD56+NKG2C+, CD3+CD56+NKG2C- and CD3+CD56-NKG2C+ T cells that TCR beta repertoires came. Also leading the CD3+CD56-NKG2C+ fraction in a handful of donors were these clonotypes.

This specimen consisted of CD4+ T cells sorted from PBMCs, obtained less than 13 days after vaccination. The sequence derives from a man between 50 and 59 years old who received an inactivated influenza vaccine.

The CDR3 region has the DNA TGTGCCAGCAGCTTGGATCCGGGAGGGGAGACCCAGTACTTC. This translates into CASSLDPGGETQYF. The chain couples TRBV5-5 to TRBJ2-5; 8 positions match TRBD2. CDR1 is SGHKS, CDR2 YYEKEE, per germline (reference sequence). The junction had 3 bases not matched to a gene; V was cut back by 0 bases and J by 5 bases. CDR3 length: 14 residues.